This passage covers 15 T cell receptor beta chains from one sample sequenced in a study of OX40 agonist ivuxolimab in advanced cancers. Produced via immunoSEQ multiplex PCR; TCRdb's table is partial and in-frame only. The sample holds 90,000 to 100,000 clones; roughly 95% are singletons and the top ten take approximately 2%. Material: CD4+ or CD8+ T cells sorted from blood, obtained in a trial of the OX40 agonist ivuxolimab. The receptors were sampled from an adult with an advanced solid tumor such as melanoma, head and neck, liver or kidney cancer.

This chain uses TRBV7-9 with TRBJ1-1; D possibly corresponds to TRBD1 (6 bases). Germline-derived CDR1 and CDR2 are SEHNR and FQNEAQ (reference sequence). With 1 base removed from V and 10 bases from J, the gap between germline ends came to 16 bases. CDR3 length: 14 residues. CDR3 amino acids: CASSLGGGQGTAFF. CDR3 sequence (DNA): TGTGCCAGCAGCTTAGGAGGGGGGCAGGGGACAGCTTTCTTT. Based on the CDR3 plus reference TRBV7-9 and TRBJ1-1, the full variable domain is DTGVSQNPRHKITKRGQNVTFRCDPISEHNRLYWYRQTLGQGPEFLTYFQNEAQLEKSRLLSDRFSAERPKGSFSTLEIQRTEQGDSAMYLCASSLGGGQGTAFFGQGTRLTVV.

The chain employs TRBV7-9 and TRBJ1-2, with 7 bases identical to TRBD1. The length of the CDR3 is 19 residues. Losses at the gene ends were 3 bases for V and 2 bases for J; bases not matched to a gene: 18. The germline gives CDR1 SEHNR, CDR2 FQNEAQ (reference sequence). As DNA, the CDR3 is TGTGCCAGCAGCTTCCCGCATCCGCCGACAGGGAGCCTGAACTATGGCTACACCTTC. Translation: CASSFPHPPTGSLNYGYTF.

The count of this clone is one. Other DNA sequences in the sample encode the same CDR3. V gene TRBV19 combines with J gene TRBJ1-1, with D unclear. CDR3 length: 13 residues. V was pared by 3 bases and J by 1 base, with 6 bases between. CDR1 LNHDA and CDR2 SQIVND come from the germline V gene (reference sequence). CDR3 amino acids: CASSMGGNTEAFF. The CDR3 nucleotides read TGTGCCAGTAGTATGGGAGGGAACACTGAAGCTTTCTTT.

The chain is built from TRBV2 and TRBJ1-1; weak D call: TRBD1 (6 bases). Germline CDR1 reads SNHLY; CDR2 reads FYNNEI. This CDR3 region has 16 residues. With 6 bases removed from V and 0 bases from J, the gap between germline ends came to 17 bases. The CDR3 DNA reads as TGTGCCAGCAGATCACAGGGACTTAAGGTGAACACTGAAGCTTTCTTT. Amino acids: CASRSQGLKVNTEAFF.

The V and J genes are TRBV11-2 and TRBJ2-2; tentatively, D is TRBD2 (6 bases). Germline V gene data show CDR1 as SGHAT and CDR2 as FQNNGV. CDR3 length equals 15 residues. The V gene lost 1 base and the J gene lost 5 bases, with 11 bases spanning the gap. The CDR3 loop is CASSLGLGGTGELFF. The CDR3 DNA reads TGTGCCAGCAGCTTAGGGCTCGGGGGAACCGGGGAGCTGTTTTTT.

The genes are TRBV7-2 and TRBJ2-7, with 8 bases aligning to TRBD1. The V and J ends lost 3 bases and 8 bases, in that order; junction bases with no gene match: 3. Germline V gives CDR1 SGHTA, CDR2 FQGNSA. CDR3 size: 12 residues. As DNA, the CDR3 is TGTGCCAGCAGCTTGGACAGGGCCAAGCAGTACTTC. Translated: CASSLDRAKQYF.

The chain combines TRBV4-3 with TRBJ2-1; D remains ambiguous. The germline V gene encodes CDR1 LGHNA and CDR2 YSLEER. The V gene lost 0 bases and the J gene lost 4 bases, with 10 bases spanning the gap. This CDR3 contains 15 residues. CDR3 region: CASSQETTAYNEQFF. DNA for the CDR3: TGCGCCAGCAGCCAAGAAACCACGGCGTACAATGAGCAGTTCTTC.

The chain has TRBV29-1 and TRBJ2-4, with 9 bases identical to TRBD2. The ends lost 1 base at V and 2 bases at J; junction bases unmatched: 12. This CDR3 has 18 residues. Germline CDR1 is SQVTM and CDR2 is ANQGSEA. This chain's CDR3 is CSVEGGTSSDLPKNIQYF. CDR3 bases: TGCAGCGTTGAAGGGGGGACTAGCTCAGACCTTCCCAAAAACATTCAGTACTTC.

The genes are TRBV4-1 and TRBJ2-2, with 12 bases lining up with TRBD2. CDR1 is MGHRA, CDR2 YSYEKL, per germline. The CDR3 contains 16 residues. V dropped 0 bases and J dropped 8; count of bases not matched to a gene: 4. CDR3 in DNA: TGCGCCAGCAGCCAAGAGTGGACTAGCGGGAAGGGGGAGCTGTTTTTT. This sequence encodes CASSQEWTSGKGELFF.

The chain recombines TRBV9 with TRBJ1-2; D is undetermined. Between the trimmed V and J ends, which lost 0 bases and 3 bases, there was a span of 9 bases. Germline V gives CDR1 SGDLS, CDR2 YYNGEE. The CDR3 extends over 14 amino acids. The CDR3 loop reads CASSVGMEDYGYTF. The DNA of the CDR3 is TGTGCCAGCAGCGTAGGGATGGAAGACTATGGCTACACCTTC.

V and J are TRBV19 and TRBJ1-1; D gene ambiguous. V dropped 5 bases and J dropped 0 bases, with 10 bases sitting between them. From germline, CDR1 is LNHDA and CDR2 SQIVND (reference sequence). This CDR3 is 14 amino acids long. CDR3 in amino acids: CASSWVDMNTEAFF. CDR3 sequence (DNA): TGTGCCAGTAGTTGGGTAGACATGAACACTGAAGCTTTCTTT.

The V call is TRBV15, the J call TRBJ2-1; 12 positions agree with TRBD2. The V gene end was trimmed by 9 bases and the J gene end by 4 bases; junction bases not matched to a gene: 10. The CDR3 consists of 16 residues. Germline CDR1 is LNHNV and CDR2 is YYDKDF (reference sequence). The DNA for the CDR3 is TGTGCCACAACCGAGGGAACTAGCGGGGGGTACAATGAGCAGTTCTTC. Translating it yields CATTEGTSGGYNEQFF. Full variable domain (rest looked up from reference TRBV15 and TRBJ2-1): DAMVIQNPRYQVTQFGKPVTLSCSQTLNHNVMYWYQQKSSQAPKLLFHYYDKDFNNEADTPDNFQSRRPNTSFCFLDIRSPGLGDTAMYLCATTEGTSGGYNEQFFGPGTRLTVL.

This rearrangement joins TRBV7-8 to TRBJ2-5, with 9 nucleotides matching TRBD2. After removal of 4 bases from V and 11 bases from J, the junction contained 11 bases not matched to a gene. CDR3 length: 14 residues. Germline loops: CDR1 SGHVS, CDR2 FQNEAQ. The CDR3 DNA is TGTGCCAGCAGCTCGGGACTAGCTTTGGGGGAGCAGTACTTC. This translates into CASSSGLALGEQYF.

The genes are TRBV19 and TRBJ1-5, with TRBD1 matching over 7 bases. The trim removed 3 bases at V and 4 bases at J, leaving 3 bases unmatched. Looked up from germline, CDR1 is LNHDA and CDR2 is SQIVND (reference sequence). The CDR3 is made up of 14 amino acids. The CDR3 nucleotides are TGTGCCAGTAGTATGACAGGGCTTAATCAGCCCCAGCATTTT. This translates into CASSMTGLNQPQHF.

The chain joins TRBV19 to TRBJ1-1; no clear D. Looked up from germline, CDR1 is LNHDA and CDR2 is SQIVND (reference sequence). Trimming shortened V by 3 bases and J by 7 bases, and 9 bases separated the two germline ends. This CDR3 region has 12 residues. CDR3 amino acids: CASSMGYSEAFF. CDR3 nucleotide sequence: TGTGCCAGTAGTATGGGGTACAGTGAAGCTTTCTTT. The variable domain in full, with the rest retrieved from reference TRBV19 and TRBJ1-1, is DGGITQSPKYLFRKEGQNVTLSCEQNLNHDAMYWYRQDPGQGLRLIYYSQIVNDFQKGDIAEGYSVSREKKESFPLTVTSAQKNPTAFYLCASSMGYSEAFFGQGTRLTVV.